Sequencing of this TCR beta chain was carried out in a study of early T cells in non-severe SARS-CoV-2 infection. Study-wide context: Unpaired chains resulted from sequencing bulk RNA of unsorted whole blood.

The CDR3 covers 16 residues. Germline V lookup: CDR1 SGHTA, CDR2 FQGTGA. V was shortened by 2 bases and J by 0 bases, with 11 bases between the two germline ends. Attachment of unique molecular identifiers was made to individual cDNA molecules. TCRdb processed the 5' RACE reads anew with MiXCR; each CDR3 protein has one entry. This sample has 69,000 or so distinct CDR3 sequences, with approximately 4.6% found just once. Study results and limitations: Private and CD4 specificities were missed by VDJdb matching, which favored anti-spike CD8 responses.

This clonotype was observed many times. Its antigen is not known. The input for sequencing was whole blood, taken at baseline. The TCR sequence derives from an adult who was a healthcare worker with PCR-confirmed SARS-CoV-2 infection or an uninfected control (not recorded which). The donor label of this sample is uncertain. J is TRBJ1-3 and V is TRBV7-3, with no clear D. CDR3 loop: CASSLASAISGNTIYF. CDR3 in DNA: TGTGCCAGCAGCTTAGCTTCAGCGATCTCTGGAAACACCATATATTTT.